In its sample, the clone carrying this T cell receptor (beta chain) was seen a few times. This entry belongs to a study of blood T cell repertoires in COVID-19. About the study: Researchers got acute and convalescent COVID-19 samples from the United States, Italy and Spain.

Some clones are missing from TCRdb's copy, which holds only in-frame ones; the method was immunoSEQ multiplex PCR. The data contain approximately 450,000 clones, 80% to 90% of them singletons. The age range of participants was 18 to 89 years, with residence in some 25 US areas. Cohort 3 recovery required two negative PCRs, clearance, or symptom resolution. This TCR was sampled from a man aged 25 to 40 who had recovered from COVID-19. The sequencing input was PBMCs or T cells enriched from blood (not recorded which).

The CDR3 loop reads CASSLYAATGELFF. CDR3 nucleotide sequence: TGCGCCAGCAGCTTATACGCAGCGACCGGGGAGCTGTTTTTT. The V and J genes are TRBV5-1 and TRBJ2-2; D is unresolved. Germline assignment: CDR1 SGHRS and CDR2 YFSETQ. The CDR3 extends over 14 amino acids. Trimming took off 2 bases at V and 5 bases at J, with 10 bases between the two ends.